This T cell receptor beta chain was sequenced in a study of cytomegalovirus exposure and HLA in healthy donors. Whole-study findings and limits: Cytomegalovirus association was assigned to around 150 TCR beta chains. Within an earlier analysis, most TCR beta V segments proved productive either about 87% or about 30% of the time.

This clone appeared a few times. Its antigen remains unidentified. The study ran its PCR with 60 Vbeta and 13 Jbeta primers. The data were produced by immunoSEQ multiplex PCR, yet TCRdb's version contains in-frame clones alone and is incomplete. The data contain 150,000 to 200,000 clones, more than 75% of them singletons. Germline V gene lookup returns CDR1 MNHEY and CDR2 SVGAGI. This CDR3 spans 15 amino acids. V lost 1 base and J 8 bases, leaving 12 bases between the germline ends. The sample comprised PBMCs. The V and J genes are TRBV6-5 and TRBJ1-6; D perhaps matches TRBD1 (5 bases). The receptor was derived from a woman aged 18-35 years in good health and CMV-seronegative. The CDR3 is CASSYWGTADSPLHF. The CDR3 DNA reads as TGTGCCAGCAGTTACTGGGGGACTGCGGATTCACCCCTCCACTTT.